This TCR beta chain is from a study of regulatory dendritic cells for organ transplantation. CFSE-labeled sorted T cells met regulatory or mature dendritic cells for 5 days. CD4+ or CD8+ T cells were sorted as naive CD45RA+ or memory CD45RO+. Clones were read by immunoSEQ multiplex PCR, and TCRdb kept only the in-frame ones, dropping some. The table records tens of thousands of clones, 85% of them present only once. Overall study results and limits: Mature dendritic cells appeared to drive more memory CD8+ clonal expansion than regulatory ones. Memory T cells were less diverse than naive, with memory CD8+ most oligoclonal. Among resting subsets, memory CD8+ cells contained the most alloreactive clonotypes.

On this clone: Its antigen remains unidentified.

This CDR3 contains 14 residues. The J segment lost 4 bases and the V segment lost 1 base, leaving 2 bases of the junction unmatched. CDR1 and CDR2 (germline): MDHEN, SYDVKM. The sequenced sample was naive CD4+ T cells from blood cultured with dendritic cells. Subset given: CD45RA+ naive T cells. The TCR sequence derives from a human donor in good health. The rearrangement uses TRBV28 and TRBJ2-7; 9 bases are shared with TRBD1. CDR3 sequence reads: CASSLYRGLYEQYF. Written as DNA, the CDR3 is TGTGCCAGCAGTTTATACAGGGGGCTTTACGAGCAGTACTTC.